This T cell receptor (beta chain) originates from a study of shared clonotypes between healthy human individuals. Findings and caveats of the study: The diversity represented, both genetic and in exposure history, was limited by few donors. It was the non-shared clonotypes that had lower generation probabilities than clonotypes shared by all four donors.

CDR1 DFQATT and CDR2 SNEGSKA come from the germline V gene (reference sequence). V lost 6 bases to trimming and J lost 4 bases, with 10 bases between them. This CDR3 spans 11 amino acids. Notes on this clone: Its antigen is still unknown. Other DNA sequences of this sample code for an identical CDR3.

It was across several immunoSEQ plates that each subset's genomic DNA was evenly split. Clones were read by immunoSEQ multiplex PCR, and TCRdb kept only the in-frame ones, dropping some. The repertoire holds more than 2 million clones, approximately 96% seen once, with around 0.13% in the top ten. The sample consisted of naive CD4+ T cells sorted from blood. Subset given: CD45RA+ positively selected. This TCR came from a man aged 18 to 30 in good health. The chain links TRBV20-1 to TRBJ2-7; D could derive from TRBD1 or TRBD2 (6 bases each). CDR3 nucleotide sequence: TGCAGTGCAGGGGGGTCGTACGAGCAGTACTTC. It is translated as CSAGGSYEQYF.